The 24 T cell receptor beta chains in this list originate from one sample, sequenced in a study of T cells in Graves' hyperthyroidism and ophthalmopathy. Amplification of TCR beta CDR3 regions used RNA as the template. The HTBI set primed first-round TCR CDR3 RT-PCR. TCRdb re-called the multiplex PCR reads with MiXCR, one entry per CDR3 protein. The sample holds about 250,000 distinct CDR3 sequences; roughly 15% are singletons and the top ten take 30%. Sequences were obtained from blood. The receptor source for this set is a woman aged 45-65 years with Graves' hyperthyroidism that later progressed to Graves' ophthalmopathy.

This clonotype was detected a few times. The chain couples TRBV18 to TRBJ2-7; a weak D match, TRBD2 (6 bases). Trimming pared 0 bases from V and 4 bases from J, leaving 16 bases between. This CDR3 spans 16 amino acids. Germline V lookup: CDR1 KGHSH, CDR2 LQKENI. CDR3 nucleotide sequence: TGTGCCAGCTCACCACCCCAGTGGGGGGATCGTTACGAGCAGTACTTC. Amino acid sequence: CASSPPQWGDRYEQYF.

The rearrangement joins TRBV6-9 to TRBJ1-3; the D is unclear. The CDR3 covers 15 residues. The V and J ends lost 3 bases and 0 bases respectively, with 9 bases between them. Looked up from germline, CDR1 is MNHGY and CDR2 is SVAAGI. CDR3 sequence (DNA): TGTGCCAGCAGTTACGCGGAGAGCTCTGGAAACACCATATATTTT. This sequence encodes CASSYAESSGNTIYF.

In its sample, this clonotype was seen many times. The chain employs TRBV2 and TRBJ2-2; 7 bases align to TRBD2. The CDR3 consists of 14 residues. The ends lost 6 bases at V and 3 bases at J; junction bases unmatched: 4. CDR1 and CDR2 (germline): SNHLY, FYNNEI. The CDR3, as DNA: TGTGCCAGCAGGGCCCGGGGGGACACCGGGGAGCTGTTTTTT. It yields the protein CASRARGDTGELFF.

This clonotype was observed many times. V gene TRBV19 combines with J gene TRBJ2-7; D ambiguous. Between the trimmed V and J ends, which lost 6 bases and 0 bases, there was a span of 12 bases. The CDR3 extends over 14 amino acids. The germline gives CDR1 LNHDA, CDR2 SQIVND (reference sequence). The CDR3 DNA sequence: TGTGCCAGTAGACCGACACGGAGCTCCTACGAGCAGTACTTC. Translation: CASRPTRSSYEQYF.

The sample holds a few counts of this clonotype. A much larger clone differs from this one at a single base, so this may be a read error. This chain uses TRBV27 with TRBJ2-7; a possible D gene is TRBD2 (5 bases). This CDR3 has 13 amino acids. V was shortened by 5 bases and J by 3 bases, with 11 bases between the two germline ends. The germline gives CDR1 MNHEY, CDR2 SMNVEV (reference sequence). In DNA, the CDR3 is TGTGCCAGCAGTCCCGGACTGTTCTACGAGCAGTACTTC. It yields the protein CASSPGLFYEQYF.

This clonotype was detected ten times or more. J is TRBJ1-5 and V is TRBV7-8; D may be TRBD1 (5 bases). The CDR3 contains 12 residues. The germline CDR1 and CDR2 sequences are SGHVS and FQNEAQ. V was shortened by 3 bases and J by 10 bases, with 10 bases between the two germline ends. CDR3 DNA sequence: TGTGCCAGCAGCTTCCTCCGGGGCCCCCAGCATTTT. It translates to CASSFLRGPQHF.

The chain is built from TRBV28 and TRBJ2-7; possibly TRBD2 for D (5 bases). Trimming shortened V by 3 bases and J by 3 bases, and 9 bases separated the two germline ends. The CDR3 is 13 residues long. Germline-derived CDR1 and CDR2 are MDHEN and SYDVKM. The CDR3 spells CASSFGVNYEQYF. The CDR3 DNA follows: TGTGCCAGCAGTTTCGGGGTAAACTACGAGCAGTACTTC.

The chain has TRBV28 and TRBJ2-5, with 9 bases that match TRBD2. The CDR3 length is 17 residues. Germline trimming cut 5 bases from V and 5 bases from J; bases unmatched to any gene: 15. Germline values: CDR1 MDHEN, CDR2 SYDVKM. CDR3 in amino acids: CASSPLGEREARETQYF. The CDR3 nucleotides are TGTGCCAGCAGTCCGCTAGGTGAGCGGGAGGCCCGGGAGACCCAGTACTTC.

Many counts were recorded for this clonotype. The DNA for the CDR3 is TGTGCCAGCAGTTTAGGAAACCCGTGGCAGGGCGACGGCAATCAGCCCCAGCATTTT. Translated: CASSLGNPWQGDGNQPQHF. The V and J genes are TRBV28 and TRBJ1-5; possibly TRBD1 for D (5 bases). CDR3 length equals 19 residues. Germline V gene sequence: CDR1 MDHEN, CDR2 SYDVKM. V shed 2 bases and J shed 2 bases, with 22 bases lying between them.

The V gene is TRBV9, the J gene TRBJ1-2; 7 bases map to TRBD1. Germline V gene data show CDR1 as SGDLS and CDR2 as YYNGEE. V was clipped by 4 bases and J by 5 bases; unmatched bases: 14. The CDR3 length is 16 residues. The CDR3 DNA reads TGTGCCAGCAGCTCTACCGGGAGGGGACAGCTATATGGCTACACCTTC. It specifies CASSSTGRGQLYGYTF.

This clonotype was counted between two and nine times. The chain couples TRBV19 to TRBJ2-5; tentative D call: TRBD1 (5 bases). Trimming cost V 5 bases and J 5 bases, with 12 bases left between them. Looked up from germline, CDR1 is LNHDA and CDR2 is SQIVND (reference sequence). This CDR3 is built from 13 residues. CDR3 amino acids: CASSEQGPETQYF. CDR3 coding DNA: TGTGCCAGTAGTGAGCAGGGTCCCGAGACCCAGTACTTC.

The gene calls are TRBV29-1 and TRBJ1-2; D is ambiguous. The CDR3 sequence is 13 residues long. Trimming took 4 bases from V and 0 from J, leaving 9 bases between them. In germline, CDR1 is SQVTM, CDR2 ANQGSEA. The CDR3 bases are TGCAGCGTTGGACTGCCTCCTAACTATGGCTACACCTTC. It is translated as CSVGLPPNYGYTF.

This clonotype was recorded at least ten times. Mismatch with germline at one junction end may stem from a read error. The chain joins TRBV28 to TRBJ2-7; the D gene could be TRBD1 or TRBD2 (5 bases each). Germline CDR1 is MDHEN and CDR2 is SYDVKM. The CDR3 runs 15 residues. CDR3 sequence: CASNTGQDTSHEQYF. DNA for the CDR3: TGTGCCAGCAACACGGGGCAGGACACCTCCCACGAGCAGTACTTC. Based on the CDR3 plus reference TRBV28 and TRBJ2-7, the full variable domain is DVKVTQSSRYLVKRTGEKVFLECVQDMDHENMFWYRQDPGLGLRLIYFSYDVKMKEKGDIPEGYSVSREKKERFSLILESASTNQTSMYLCASNTGQDTSHEQYFGPGTRLTVT.

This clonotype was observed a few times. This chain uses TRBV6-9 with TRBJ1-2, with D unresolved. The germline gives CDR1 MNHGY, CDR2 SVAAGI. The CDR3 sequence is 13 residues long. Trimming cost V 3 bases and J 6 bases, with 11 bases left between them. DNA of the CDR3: TGTGCCAGCAGTTACCTCCCCGGGGATGGCTACACCTTC. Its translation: CASSYLPGDGYTF.

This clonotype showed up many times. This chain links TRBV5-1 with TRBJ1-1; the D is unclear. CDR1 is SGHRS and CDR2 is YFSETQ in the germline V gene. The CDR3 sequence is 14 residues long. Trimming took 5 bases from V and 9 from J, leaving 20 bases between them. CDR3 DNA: TGCGCCAGCAGGTTAATGGGGAGCGACCCGCAAGCTTTCTTT. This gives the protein CASRLMGSDPQAFF.

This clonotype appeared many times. In DNA, the CDR3 is TGTGCCAGCAGGAACGGATCGGGAGGGCCTAGCTCCTACAATGAGCAGTTCTTC. Amino acid sequence: CASRNGSGGPSSYNEQFF. The chain has TRBV12-3 or TRBV12-4 and TRBJ2-1; 8 positions match TRBD2. The CDR3 covers 18 residues. The V segment lost 6 bases and the J segment 0 bases; nucleotides outside the gene matches: 13.

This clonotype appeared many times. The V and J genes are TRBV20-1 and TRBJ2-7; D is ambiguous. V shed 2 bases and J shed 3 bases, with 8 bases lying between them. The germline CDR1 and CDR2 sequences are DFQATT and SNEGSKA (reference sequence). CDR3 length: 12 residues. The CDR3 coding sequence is TGCAGTGCTAGACAGGCCGTCTACGAGCAGTACTTC. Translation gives CSARQAVYEQYF.

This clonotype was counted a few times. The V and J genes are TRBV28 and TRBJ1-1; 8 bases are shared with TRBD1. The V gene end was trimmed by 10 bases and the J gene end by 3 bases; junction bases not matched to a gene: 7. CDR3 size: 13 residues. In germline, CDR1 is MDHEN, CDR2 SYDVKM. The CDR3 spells CATVDREDTEAFF. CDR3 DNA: TGTGCCACCGTGGACAGGGAGGACACTGAAGCTTTCTTT.

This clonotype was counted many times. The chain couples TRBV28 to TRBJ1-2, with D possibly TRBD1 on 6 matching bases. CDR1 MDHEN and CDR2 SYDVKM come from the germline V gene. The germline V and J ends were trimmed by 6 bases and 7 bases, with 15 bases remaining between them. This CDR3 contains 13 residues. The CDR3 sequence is CASSRDTGFGYTF. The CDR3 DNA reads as TGTGCCAGCAGCCGGGATACAGGGTTTGGCTACACCTTC.

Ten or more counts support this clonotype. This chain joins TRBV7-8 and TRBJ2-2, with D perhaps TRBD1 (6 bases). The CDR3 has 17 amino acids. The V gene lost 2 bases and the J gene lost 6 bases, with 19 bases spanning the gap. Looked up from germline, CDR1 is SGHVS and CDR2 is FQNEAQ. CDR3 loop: CASSLFRPGRGPGELFF. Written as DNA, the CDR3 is TGTGCCAGCAGCTTATTTCGGCCGGGCAGGGGTCCCGGGGAGCTGTTTTTT.

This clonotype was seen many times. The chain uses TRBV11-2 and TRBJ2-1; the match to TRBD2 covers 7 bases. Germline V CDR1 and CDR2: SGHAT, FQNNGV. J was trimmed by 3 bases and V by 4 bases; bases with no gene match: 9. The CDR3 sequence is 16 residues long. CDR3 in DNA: TGTGCCAGCAGCTATCTCTTTAGCGGGTACTACAATGAGCAGTTCTTC. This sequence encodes CASSYLFSGYYNEQFF.

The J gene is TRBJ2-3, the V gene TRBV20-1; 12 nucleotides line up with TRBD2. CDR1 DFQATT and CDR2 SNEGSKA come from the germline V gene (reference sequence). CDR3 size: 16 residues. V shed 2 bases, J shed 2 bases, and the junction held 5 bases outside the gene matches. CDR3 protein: CSARPSGRALTDTQYF. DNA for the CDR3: TGCAGTGCTAGACCTAGCGGGAGGGCCCTCACAGATACGCAGTATTTT.

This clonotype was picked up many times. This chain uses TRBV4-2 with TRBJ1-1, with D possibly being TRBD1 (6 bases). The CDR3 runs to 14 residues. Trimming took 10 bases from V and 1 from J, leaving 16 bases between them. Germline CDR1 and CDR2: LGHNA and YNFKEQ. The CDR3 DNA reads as TGTGCCACCCACCGGGACACGTCGAACACTGAAGCTTTCTTT. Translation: CATHRDTSNTEAFF.

CDR3 nucleotides: TGTGCCAGCAGCCCGGACGGGGGGAAAAACATTCAGTACTTC. Protein product: CASSPDGGKNIQYF. The rearrangement links TRBV5-4 to TRBJ2-4; 7 bases are a match to TRBD2. The CDR3 runs to 14 residues. CDR1 and CDR2 from the germline V gene are SGHNT and YYREEE (reference sequence). The J segment lost 4 bases and the V segment lost 4 bases, leaving 5 bases of the junction unmatched.